A selection of T cell receptor beta chains follows, all from one sample in a study of T cell repertoires in cytomegalovirus infection. These receptors have no identified antigens. Via MiXCR, TCRdb re-called the reads, giving one row per CDR3 protein. Of approximately 1,000,000 distinct CDR3 sequences listed, under 40% were seen once; the top ten hold roughly 12%. Sequenced material: cultured CD8+ T cells from PBMCs, taken from culture after CMV antigen stimulation. These receptors all come from a human donor in good health (CMV status not recorded). Some clones in this sample may be carry-over from other donors' samples. Both conserved end residues are part of each CDR3. A D gene is named only where the DNA matches it firmly. Only part of the rows carry a size: once, few, many, or a class if the clone is expanded.

v_gene,j_gene,len,d_gene,abundance,CDR3aa,CDR3nt
TRBV19,TRBJ1-5,17,-,few,CASSFPGTDYSNQPQHF,TGTGCCAGTAGTTTCCCCGGGACGGATTATAGCAATCAGCCCCAGCATTTT
TRBV27,TRBJ1-6,14,-,-,CASSLYSNNSPLHF,TGTGCCAGCAGTTTATATAGCAATAATTCACCCCTCCACTTT
TRBV19,TRBJ2-7,13,-,few,CASSDRDTYEQYF,TGTGCCAGTAGTGACCGGGACACCTACGAGCAGTACTTC
TRBV7-9,TRBJ1-5,15,-,-,CASSHTHSPGQPQHF,TGTGCCAGCAGCCACACGCACAGCCCAGGTCAGCCCCAGCATTTT
TRBV7-9,TRBJ2-1,16,TRBD2,many,CASSSGLAGGYNEQFF,TGTGCCAGCAGCTCCGGACTAGCGGGGGGCTACAATGAGCAGTTCTTC
TRBV20-1,TRBJ2-1,15,TRBD2,-,CSARPSGGASNEQFF,TGCAGTGCTAGGCCTAGCGGGGGGGCCTCAAATGAGCAGTTCTTC
TRBV7-9,TRBJ2-5,16,TRBD2,-,CASSLSELAGKETQYF,TGTGCCAGCAGCTTATCAGAGCTAGCGGGAAAAGAGACCCAGTACTTC
TRBV20-1,TRBJ2-1,15,TRBD2,-,CSASETSGARREQFF,TGCAGTGCTAGTGAGACTAGCGGGGCGCGCAGGGAGCAGTTCTTC
TRBV25-1,TRBJ2-1,13,TRBD2,-,CASREAGFNEQFF,TGTGCCAGCAGGGAAGCGGGGTTTAATGAGCAGTTCTTC
TRBV13,TRBJ1-3,18,-,-,CASSPSLETGNSGNTIYF,TGTGCCAGCAGCCCCTCCCTGGAGACAGGCAACTCTGGAAACACCATATATTTT
TRBV7-9,TRBJ2-3,15,TRBD2,many,CASSDSGGPTDTQYF,TGTGCCAGCAGCGATAGCGGGGGGCCCACAGATACGCAGTATTTT
TRBV12-3/TRBV12-4,TRBJ1-6,14,-,-,CASRIGGSNSPLHF,TGTGCCAGCAGGATAGGGGGAAGTAATTCACCCCTCCACTTT
TRBV27,TRBJ2-3,14,-,-,CASSLWGEADTQYF,TGTGCCAGCAGTTTATGGGGGGAGGCAGATACGCAGTATTTT
TRBV6-2/TRBV6-3,TRBJ1-1,16,-,many,CASSLERVVTNTEAFF,TGTGCCAGCAGTTTGGAAAGGGTGGTGACGAACACTGAAGCTTTCTTT
TRBV6-5,TRBJ2-5,16,-,-,CASSYSRRGISETQYF,TGTGCCAGCAGTTACTCGAGGAGGGGGATTTCGGAGACCCAGTACTTC
TRBV27,TRBJ1-5,15,-,few,CASSLIQGSNQPQHF,TGTGCCAGCAGTTTAATTCAGGGGTCGAATCAGCCCCAGCATTTT
TRBV6-5,TRBJ1-2,15,TRBD1,-,CANSYEEGAFDGYTF,TGTGCCAACAGTTACGAAGAGGGGGCTTTCGACGGCTACACCTTC
TRBV5-5,TRBJ1-5,16,-,few,CASSLELGQGEQPQHF,TGTGCCAGCAGCTTGGAACTGGGGCAGGGCGAACAGCCCCAGCATTTT